This TCR beta chain is from a study of blood T cells in healthy people across ages. The table lists this clonotype with a few counts. A J-beta primer mix and a sample-barcoded 5' primer were used in a second PCR of roughly 6 to 12 cycles. Every sample returned 2.5 million or more CDR3-containing paired-end reads. MiXCR, run by TCRdb on the 5' RACE reads, gives a single entry per CDR3 protein. Here the sample spans about 800,000 distinct CDR3 sequences, about 47% being singletons. This CDR3 spans 15 amino acids. V dropped 5 bases and J dropped 4; count of bases not matched to a gene: 5. The germline CDR1 and CDR2 sequences are LGHNT and FRNRAP.

This receptor was obtained from a man of 80 years or more in good health. This sequence joins TRBV12-5 and TRBJ2-5, with 12 nucleotides matching TRBD1. Material: blood. The CDR3 bases are TGTGCTAGTGGTCCGGGGACAGGGGGCCTAGAGACCCAGTACTTC. It yields the protein CASGPGTGGLETQYF.